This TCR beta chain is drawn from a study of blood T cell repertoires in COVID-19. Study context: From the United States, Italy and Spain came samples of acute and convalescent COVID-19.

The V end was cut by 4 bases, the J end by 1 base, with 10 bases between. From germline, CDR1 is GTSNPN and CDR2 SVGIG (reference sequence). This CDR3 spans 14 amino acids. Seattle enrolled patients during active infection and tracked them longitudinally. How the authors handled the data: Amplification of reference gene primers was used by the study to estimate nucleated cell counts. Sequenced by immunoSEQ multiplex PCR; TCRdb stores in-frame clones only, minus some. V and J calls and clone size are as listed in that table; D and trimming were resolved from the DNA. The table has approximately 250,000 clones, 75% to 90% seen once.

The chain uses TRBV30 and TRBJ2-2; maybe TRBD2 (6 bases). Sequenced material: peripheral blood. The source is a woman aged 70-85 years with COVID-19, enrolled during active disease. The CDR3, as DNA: TGTGCCTGGACCCGTAGCGGGAACACCGGGGAGCTGTTTTTT. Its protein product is CAWTRSGNTGELFF.